The next 5 T cell receptor beta chains were all read from a single sample in a study of blood T cells in healthy people across ages. A second PCR of 7 to 11 cycles used a sample-barcoded 5' primer and a J-beta primer mix. One entry per CDR3 protein results from TCRdb running MiXCR on the 5' RACE reads. The sample has 700,000 to 850,000 distinct CDR3 sequences; roughly 50% are singletons. Sequenced input: blood. The receptors come from a man of 80 years or more in good health.

This sequence joins TRBV6-2 or TRBV6-3 and TRBJ2-4; D is possibly TRBD2 (6 bases). Trimming removed 6 bases from V and 3 bases from J, with 18 bases in between. The CDR3 sequence is 16 residues long. CDR1 is MNHEY and CDR2 is SVGEGT in the germline V gene. The CDR3 region is CASRSSALGNKNIQYF. CDR3 DNA: TGTGCCAGCAGATCTAGCGCCCTCGGAAACAAAAACATTCAGTACTTC.

The chain uses TRBV11-2 and TRBJ2-5; TRBD2 aligns across 9 bases. Germline lookup yields CDR1 SGHAT and CDR2 FQNNGV. The junction had 8 bases not matched to a gene; V was cut back by 2 bases and J by 4 bases. The CDR3 spans 16 residues. CDR3 protein: CASSLSSGRGGETQYF. The CDR3 coding sequence is TGTGCCAGCAGCTTAAGTAGCGGGAGAGGGGGAGAGACCCAGTACTTC.

This clonotype has more than one count but fewer than ten. V usage is TRBV7-2 and J usage is TRBJ2-4, with 9 positions matching TRBD2. Trimming removed 4 bases from V and 13 bases from J; junction bases left unmatched: 8. Germline assignment: CDR1 SGHTA and CDR2 FQGNSA. There are 13 residues in the CDR3. The chain's CDR3 is CASSSGGGRVQYF. As DNA, the CDR3 is TGTGCCAGCAGCTCCGGGGGCGGGAGGGTGCAGTACTTC.

The CDR3 spells CSASPGGFENEQYF. The CDR3 DNA follows: TGCAGTGCTAGTCCCGGGGGCTTTGAAAACGAGCAGTACTTC. The gene calls are TRBV20-1 and TRBJ2-7, with D tentatively TRBD1 or TRBD2 (6 bases each). Germline CDR1 reads DFQATT; CDR2 reads SNEGSKA (reference sequence). V gave up 3 bases and J gave up 5 bases, with 17 bases separating them. There are 14 residues in the CDR3.

The CDR3 reads CASRGGDQETQYF. The CDR3 region has the DNA TGCGCCAGCAGGGGGGGAGACCAAGAGACCCAGTACTTC. The chain employs TRBV5-1 and TRBJ2-5, with D perhaps TRBD2 (6 bases). Looked up from germline, CDR1 is SGHRS and CDR2 is YFSETQ. The CDR3 runs to 13 residues. The V and J ends lost 5 bases and 0 bases respectively, with 8 bases between them.